Below, 15 T cell receptor beta chains from the same sample are listed, as sequenced in a study of blood T cell repertoires in COVID-19 (dated by TCRdb to 2018 to 2020). Receptor amplification or capture employed the immunoSEQ multiplex PCR assay. As stored in TCRdb, this immuneACCESS dataset retains in-frame rearrangements with V and J assigned. A fraction of the clones does not appear; measured against another copy, unresolved V genes explain less than half of the discrepancy, and the remainder lacks a known reason. The sample has 400,000 or so clones on record, 80% to 90% of them singletons. About 1.9% of the sample goes to the ten largest clones. The sequenced sample was PBMCs or T cells enriched from blood (not recorded which). The receptors derive from a man in his forties in a cohort exposed to, infected with or recovered from COVID-19 (not recorded which).

There are a few counts of this clone. The CDR3 nucleotides are TGTGCCAGCAGCTCCGGTTTCCGGGACTCCTATAATTCACCCCTCCACTTT. Its translation: CASSSGFRDSYNSPLHF. J is TRBJ1-6 and V is TRBV5-8; D is uncertain. Germline CDR1 is SGHTS and CDR2 is YDEGEE. This CDR3 contains 17 residues. Trimming stripped 3 bases from V and 0 bases from J, with 13 bases between.

The V and J genes are TRBV5-1 and TRBJ2-2, with TRBD1 as a possible D gene (5 bases). The V end was cut by 0 bases, the J end by 0 bases, with 9 bases between. Germline V gene lookup returns CDR1 SGHRS and CDR2 YFSETQ. This CDR3 has 16 amino acids. The CDR3 region is CASSLETASNTGELFF. CDR3 sequence (DNA): TGCGCCAGCAGCTTGGAGACAGCCTCGAACACCGGGGAGCTGTTTTTT.

The sample holds one count of this clone. CDR3 sequence: CASSHASRGSYNEQFF. In DNA, the CDR3 is TGTGCCAGCAGCCACGCCTCTCGCGGGAGCTACAATGAGCAGTTCTTC. The chain links TRBV3-1 (or the pseudogene TRBV3-2) to TRBJ2-1; 7 nucleotides align to TRBD2. Germline V CDR1 and CDR2: LGHDT, YNNKEL (reference sequence). The CDR3 has 16 residues. V dropped 3 bases and J dropped 3; count of bases not matched to a gene: 8.

The chain links TRBV2 to TRBJ2-3, with TRBD2 matching over 7 bases. The CDR3 covers 14 residues. The J segment lost 0 bases and the V segment lost 8 bases, leaving 5 bases of the junction unmatched. The V gene's germline CDR1 is SNHLY and CDR2 FYNNEI. The CDR3 DNA sequence: TGTGCCAGCGCCTGGGGACTAAGCACAGATACGCAGTATTTT. It yields the protein CASAWGLSTDTQYF.

The rearrangement links TRBV19 to TRBJ2-3; TRBD1 agrees at 7 bases. The V and J ends lost 3 bases and 4 bases, in that order; junction bases with no gene match: 7. This CDR3 has 15 residues. CDR1 is LNHDA and CDR2 is SQIVND in the germline V gene (reference sequence). The CDR3 nucleotides read TGTGCCAGTAGTATCGGACAGGCCAGCTCAGATACGCAGTATTTT. As protein: CASSIGQASSDTQYF.

In nucleotides, the CDR3 is TGCGCCAGCAGTGAAGTGGACAGGTCCTACGAGCAGTACTTC. As protein: CASSEVDRSYEQYF. The genes are TRBV10-2 and TRBJ2-7; 7 positions agree with TRBD1. Germline V gives CDR1 WSHSY, CDR2 SAAADI. The V segment lost 3 bases and the J segment 1 base; nucleotides outside the gene matches: 3. CDR3 size: 14 residues.

This rearrangement joins TRBV5-1 to TRBJ2-6; 8 nucleotides agree with TRBD1. The CDR3 loop spans 15 amino acids. Trimming took 5 bases from V and 2 from J; bases not matched to a gene: 3. Germline loops: CDR1 SGHRS, CDR2 YFSETQ. CDR3 bases: TGCGCCAGCAGGCAGGGGGCGCCTGGGGCCAACGTCCTGACTTTC. This codes for CASRQGAPGANVLTF.

The chain carries TRBV10-2 and TRBJ2-7; a weak D match, TRBD2 (5 bases). There are 14 residues in the CDR3. CDR1 is WSHSY, CDR2 SAAADI, per germline. Trimming removed 0 bases at V and 3 bases at J, with 9 bases between. The CDR3 DNA sequence: TGCGCCAGCAGTGAGTCTAGCGCCCACTACGAGCAGTACTTC. Residues: CASSESSAHYEQYF.

The chain links TRBV5-4 to TRBJ2-5; 12 nucleotides agree with TRBD2. The CDR3 is made up of 17 amino acids. V dropped 4 bases and J dropped 7; count of bases not matched to a gene: 14. Germline V gene lookup returns CDR1 SGHNT and CDR2 YYREEE (reference sequence). The DNA for the CDR3 is TGTGCCAGCAGCACCCTAGCGGGAGGGCCCCGTCTCGGGACCCAGTACTTC. It encodes CASSTLAGGPRLGTQYF.

The chain employs TRBV5-1 and TRBJ1-3; TRBD1 matches 8 bases. With V trimmed by 5 bases and J by 0 bases, 4 bases remained unmatched. This CDR3 contains 15 residues. Looked up from germline, CDR1 is SGHRS and CDR2 is YFSETQ. The CDR3 DNA is TGCGCCAGCAGGAAACAGGGGGACTCTGGAAACACCATATATTTT. It yields the protein CASRKQGDSGNTIYF.

This clone occurred once. This rearrangement joins TRBV10-3 to TRBJ2-3, with TRBD2 identical over 9 bases. Germline V gives CDR1 ENHRY, CDR2 SYGVKD. With V trimmed by 0 bases and J by 4 bases, 5 bases remained unmatched. The length of the CDR3 is 16 residues. CDR3 sequence reads: CAISESTSGSPDTQYF. Written as DNA, the CDR3 is TGTGCCATCAGTGAGTCGACTAGCGGTTCCCCAGATACGCAGTATTTT.

J is TRBJ1-2 and V is TRBV27, with D perhaps matching TRBD1 (6 bases). V was trimmed by 7 bases and J by 5 bases, leaving 14 bases between them. Germline lookup yields CDR1 MNHEY and CDR2 SMNVEV (reference sequence). The CDR3 covers 13 residues. Here the CDR3 DNA reads TGTGCCAGCACGGACAGCCTTGGGTATGGCTACACCTTC. Amino acid sequence: CASTDSLGYGYTF.

The gene calls are TRBV2 and TRBJ1-1; tentative D call: TRBD1 (5 bases). Germline V CDR1 and CDR2: SNHLY, FYNNEI. The CDR3 totals 15 residues. Deletions cut 4 bases from V and 2 bases from J, with 14 bases between. DNA of the CDR3: TGTGCCAGCAGTGGCCCTTGGGGCGATAACACTGAAGCTTTCTTT. Encoded protein: CASSGPWGDNTEAFF. Full variable domain (remainder filled in from reference TRBV2 and TRBJ1-1): EPEVTQTPSHQVTQMGQEVILRCVPISNHLYFYWYRQILGQKVEFLVSFYNNEISEKSEIFDDQFSVERPDGSNFTLKIRSTKLEDSAMYFCASSGPWGDNTEAFFGQGTRLTVV.

The CDR3 loop is CASRSFGQRAKNIQYF. CDR3 sequence (DNA): TGTGCCAGCAGATCCTTTGGACAGCGCGCCAAAAACATTCAGTACTTC. The rearrangement uses TRBV27 and TRBJ2-4, with D possibly TRBD1 on 6 matching bases. Germline CDR1 is MNHEY and CDR2 is SMNVEV (reference sequence). The ends were cut back, 6 bases at V and 1 base at J, with 16 bases in the middle. The CDR3 is 16 amino acids.

This clone showed up just once. The chain carries TRBV10-3 and TRBJ2-7; 8 nucleotides match TRBD1. The CDR3 length is 13 residues. Germline CDR1 and CDR2: ENHRY and SYGVKD. The V segment lost 2 bases and the J segment 5 bases; nucleotides outside the gene matches: 2. CDR3 region: CAISELQGDEQYF. The CDR3 coding sequence is TGTGCCATCAGTGAGCTACAGGGGGACGAGCAGTACTTC.